The rows below give T cell receptor beta chains drawn from one sample of a study of T cells in localized non-small cell lung cancer. Repertoires were generated with immunoSEQ multiplex PCR, while TCRdb's copy carries only in-frame clones and drops some. The table shows 5,000 to 6,500 clones, with approximately 40% occurring only once. The sequenced sample was lung tumor tissue, obtained before any cancer treatment. These receptors came from a male donor at least 60 years old with stage I squamous cell lung carcinoma. Each CDR3 is given with its conserved first and last residue. Fields, in order: J gene, D gene, clone size, V gene, CDR3 protein, CDR3 DNA. A D gene is named only where the DNA matches it firmly. A row's size may be missing; if present it is once, few, many or a size class.

j_gene: TRBJ2-3; d_gene: TRBD2; abundance: NA; v_gene: TRBV14; CDR3aa: CASSQERAGGAYF; CDR3nt: TGTGCCAGCAGCCAAGAACGAGCGGGGGGGGCGTATTTT
j_gene: TRBJ1-3; d_gene: NA; abundance: NA; v_gene: TRBV25-1; CDR3aa: CASSGGWSPSGNTIYF; CDR3nt: TGTGCCAGCAGTGGTGGCTGGTCCCCCTCGGGAAACACCATATATTTT
j_gene: TRBJ1-2; d_gene: NA; abundance: NA; v_gene: TRBV28; CDR3aa: CASSTESSGLYGYTF; CDR3nt: TGTGCCAGCAGCACCGAGTCGTCTGGCCTCTATGGCTACACCTTC
j_gene: TRBJ1-1; d_gene: NA; abundance: few; v_gene: TRBV2; CDR3aa: CASSGYGALSEAFF; CDR3nt: TGTGCCAGCAGTGGGTACGGGGCTCTGAGTGAAGCTTTCTTT
j_gene: TRBJ1-1; d_gene: TRBD1; abundance: NA; v_gene: TRBV5-1; CDR3aa: CASSTRQGQGTEAFF; CDR3nt: TGCGCCAGCAGCACCAGACAGGGACAAGGGACTGAAGCTTTCTTT
j_gene: TRBJ1-3; d_gene: NA; abundance: NA; v_gene: TRBV30; CDR3aa: CAWRDTGRSSGNTIYF; CDR3nt: TGTGCCTGGAGGGATACAGGCCGAAGCTCTGGAAACACCATATATTTT
j_gene: TRBJ1-6; d_gene: TRBD1; abundance: few; v_gene: TRBV10-2; CDR3aa: CASSGQGRNSPLHF; CDR3nt: TGCGCCAGCAGCGGACAGGGCCGCAATTCACCCCTCCACTTT
j_gene: TRBJ2-4; d_gene: NA; abundance: few; v_gene: TRBV9; CDR3aa: CASSSVQGALDF; CDR3nt: TGTGCCAGCAGCTCGGTACAGGGAGCCTTGGACTTC
j_gene: TRBJ2-7; d_gene: NA; abundance: NA; v_gene: TRBV23-1; CDR3aa: CASSSDGSYEQYF; CDR3nt: TGCGCCAGCAGCTCGGACGGCTCCTACGAGCAGTACTTC
j_gene: TRBJ1-6; d_gene: NA; abundance: few; v_gene: TRBV19; CDR3aa: CASSKEPDRTYNSPLHF; CDR3nt: TGTGCCAGTAGTAAAGAACCCGACAGAACTTATAATTCACCCCTCCACTTT
j_gene: TRBJ1-2; d_gene: NA; abundance: NA; v_gene: TRBV28; CDR3aa: CASRPSSGAPGGYTF; CDR3nt: TGTGCCAGCAGACCATCCTCAGGGGCCCCTGGGGGCTACACCTTC
j_gene: TRBJ2-1; d_gene: TRBD2; abundance: NA; v_gene: TRBV9; CDR3aa: CASSVSAGGLLNEQFF; CDR3nt: TGTGCCAGCAGCGTATCGGCGGGGGGCCTCCTGAATGAGCAGTTCTTC
j_gene: TRBJ1-4; d_gene: NA; abundance: NA; v_gene: TRBV14; CDR3aa: CASPVGGRNYEKLFF; CDR3nt: TGTGCCAGCCCCGTCGGAGGGAGGAACTATGAAAAACTGTTTTTT
j_gene: TRBJ1-1; d_gene: NA; abundance: NA; v_gene: TRBV30; CDR3aa: CAWSAITPNTEAFF; CDR3nt: TGTGCCTGGAGTGCAATAACCCCGAACACTGAAGCTTTCTTT
j_gene: TRBJ2-1; d_gene: TRBD2; abundance: NA; v_gene: TRBV28; CDR3aa: CASSLGTSGEQFF; CDR3nt: TGTGCCAGCAGTTTAGGGACTAGCGGGGAGCAGTTCTTC
j_gene: TRBJ1-2; d_gene: TRBD1; abundance: medium-sized; v_gene: TRBV28; CDR3aa: CASSAPGQSYGYTF; CDR3nt: TGTGCCAGCTCCGCTCCGGGACAGTCCTATGGCTACACCTTC
j_gene: TRBJ2-5; d_gene: NA; abundance: few; v_gene: TRBV6-7; CDR3aa: CASSSSGTQYF; CDR3nt: TGTGCCAGCAGTAGTTCCGGGACCCAGTACTTC
j_gene: TRBJ2-6; d_gene: TRBD1; abundance: NA; v_gene: TRBV7-7; CDR3aa: CASSARTGDYSGANVLTF; CDR3nt: TGTGCCAGCAGCGCCAGGACAGGGGATTACTCTGGGGCCAACGTCCTGACTTTC
j_gene: TRBJ2-2; d_gene: NA; abundance: NA; v_gene: TRBV9; CDR3aa: CASSWAQTGGELFF; CDR3nt: TGTGCCAGCAGTTGGGCCCAAACGGGCGGGGAGCTGTTTTTT
j_gene: TRBJ2-6; d_gene: NA; abundance: NA; v_gene: TRBV12-5; CDR3aa: CASGLGDTINVLTF; CDR3nt: TGTGCTAGTGGTTTGGGGGATACGATCAACGTCCTGACTTTC
j_gene: TRBJ2-2; d_gene: TRBD1; abundance: NA; v_gene: TRBV6-8; CDR3aa: CASSGATGGVRAGELFF; CDR3nt: TGTGCCAGCAGTGGAGCGACAGGGGGCGTGAGGGCCGGGGAGCTGTTTTTT
j_gene: TRBJ1-4; d_gene: TRBD1; abundance: medium-sized; v_gene: TRBV11-3; CDR3aa: CASSSFGQGTNEKLFF; CDR3nt: TGTGCCAGCAGCTCCTTCGGACAGGGAACTAATGAAAAACTGTTTTTT